A single sample gave rise to the 21 T cell receptor beta chains below, sequenced in a study of tumor-infiltrating lymphocytes in primary liver carcinoma. The investigators made TCR beta cDNA from approximately 510 ng total RNA, using a constant-region primer. TCR beta libraries came from three nested multiplex PCR rounds using slightly modified ARM-PCR. With TRBV1-TRBV30 forward primers and a C-beta reverse primer, the first two PCR rounds were run for approximately 10 cycles each. TCRdb reprocessed the multiplex PCR reads via MiXCR and lists one record per CDR3 protein. The sample lists tens of thousands of distinct CDR3 sequences, about three quarters occurring once. For each extraction, RNA and DNA were obtained together from 20-30 mg of unsorted bulk tissue. The sequenced sample consisted of liver tumor tissue from sampling region 3. Subset defined: tumor region T3, left-lateral pole. These TCRs come from a man in his forties with primary liver carcinoma and hepatitis B virus infection.

This clonotype was counted many times. The chain carries TRBV6-1 and TRBJ2-5; 11 positions match TRBD2. The ends lost 2 bases at V and 0 bases at J; junction bases unmatched: 8. Germline V gives CDR1 MNHNS, CDR2 SASEGT. The CDR3 is 18 amino acids. This CDR3 reads CASSETFLAGGNQETQYF. The CDR3 DNA follows: TGTGCCAGCAGTGAAACCTTTCTAGCGGGAGGTAACCAAGAGACCCAGTACTTC.

The chain carries TRBV11-2 and TRBJ2-7; 7 bases agree with TRBD2. V shed 0 bases, J shed 2 bases, and the junction held 4 bases outside the gene matches. The germline gives CDR1 SGHAT, CDR2 FQNNGV. The CDR3 loop spans 15 amino acids. CDR3 sequence reads: CASSLDRDYTYEQYF. The DNA of the CDR3 is TGTGCCAGCAGCTTAGACCGGGACTACACCTACGAGCAGTACTTC.

As to this clonotype: A junction end diverges from the germline sequence, so it may reflect a read error. The chain employs TRBV5-6 and TRBJ1-5; 9 bases line up with TRBD1. CDR3 length equals 16 residues. Germline values: CDR1 SGHDT, CDR2 YYEEEE. CDR3 nucleotides: TGTGCCAGCAGCTACGCTGGGACAGGGACGGATCAGCCCAAGCGTTTT. Its translation is CASSYAGTGTDQPKRF.

V usage is TRBV12-3 or TRBV12-4 and J usage is TRBJ2-5; D gene ambiguous. The CDR3 spans 13 residues. Here the CDR3 DNA reads TGTGCTATCACCCCCGGCCATGTGGATACCCAGTACTTC. This codes for CAITPGHVDTQYF.

This clonotype came up once. The final CDR3 position lacks the conserved phenylalanine or tryptophan, pointing to a likely read error. V and J are TRBV29-1 and TRBJ2-7, with TRBD2 identical over 13 bases. CDR1 is SQVTM and CDR2 is ANQGSEA in the germline V gene. This CDR3 is 13 amino acids long. This CDR3 reads CSVVGTSGAEQYI. CDR3 sequence (DNA): TGCAGTGTCGTCGGGACTAGCGGGGCCGAGCAGTACATC.

Worth noting for this clonotype: Because the CDR3 is missing its conserved closing phenylalanine or tryptophan, this is likely a read error. The DNA is omitted, as the CDR3 cannot be located on it reliably, and the CDR3 follows TCRdb's listing. The chain couples TRBV29-1 to TRBJ1-1. The CDR3 is 13 amino acids long, termini counted. Germline loops: CDR1 SQVTM, CDR2 ANQGSEA. The CDR3 spells CSVEVDEHTEASI.

A remark on this clonotype: A read error may be the cause here, since a much bigger clone is one base away. This chain links TRBV6-1 with TRBJ2-2; 8 bases match TRBD1. The CDR3 sequence is 15 residues long. Germline CDR1 reads MNHNS; CDR2 reads SASEGT. The CDR3: CASSEGQVNTGELLF. In nucleotides, the CDR3 is TGTGCCAGCAGTGAGGGACAGGTGAACACCGGGGAGCTGCTTTTT.

With respect to this clonotype: One end of the junction is discordant with germline, which a read error may explain. The V call is TRBV6-4, the J call TRBJ2-2; 9 positions match TRBD1. The CDR3 is 16 residues long. Per the germline V gene, CDR1 is MRHNA and CDR2 is SNTAGT. CDR3 sequence: CASSGPGTGHTGKLFF. The CDR3 bases are TGTGCCAGCAGTGGTCCCGGGACAGGGCACACCGGGAAGCTGTTTTTT.

In its sample, this clonotype was seen a few times. One base away lies a much larger clone, so this may be a sequencing read error. The gene calls are TRBV28 and TRBJ1-4; tentatively, D is TRBD1 (5 bases). Germline loops: CDR1 MDHEN, CDR2 SYDVKM. CDR3 length equals 15 residues. Trimming removed 4 bases from V and 7 bases from J, with 16 bases in between. CDR3 nucleotide sequence: TGTGCCAGCAGTTCCCGGGACGGAGATAGTGAAAAACTGTTTTTT. It is translated as CASSSRDGDSEKLFF.

This clonotype was recorded only once. A read error may be the cause here, since a much bigger clone is one base away. The chain couples TRBV28 to TRBJ2-1, with 8 bases lining up with TRBD1. V dropped 6 bases and J dropped 16; count of bases not matched to a gene: 8. The germline V gene has CDR1 MDHEN and CDR2 SYDVKM. The CDR3 is 11 amino acids. The chain's CDR3 is CASRDRTGNFF. CDR3 nucleotide sequence: TGTGCCAGCAGGGATAGGACAGGGAATTTCTTC.

Comment on this clonotype: This could be a read error, since a much larger clone is one nucleotide away. V gene TRBV28 combines with J gene TRBJ2-7; TRBD2 matches at 7 bases. Germline V CDR1 and CDR2: MDHEN, SYDVKM. The CDR3 totals 12 residues. CDR3 amino acids: CASRREWHEHYF. In nucleotides, the CDR3 is TGTGCCAGCAGGCGGGAGTGGCACGAGCATTACTTC.

Points on this clonotype: The CDR3 does not close with the conserved phenylalanine or tryptophan, likely indicating a read error. The chain couples TRBV5-1 to TRBJ2-7; 9 positions match TRBD2. Germline trimming cut 4 bases from V and 4 bases from J; bases unmatched to any gene: 6. The germline V gene has CDR1 SGHRS and CDR2 YFSETQ. The CDR3 length is 14 residues. This chain's CDR3 is CASSLAGWGYEQYL. Written as DNA, the CDR3 is TGCGCCAGCAGCCTAGCGGGATGGGGATACGAGCAGTACTTA.

The genes are TRBV12-3 or TRBV12-4 and TRBJ2-2; no definite D call. Trimming left V 0 bases short and J 6 bases short, with 14 bases between. The CDR3 loop spans 16 amino acids. The DNA of the CDR3 is TGTGCCAGCAGTTTAGCCATGATAGTTAAGGCCGGGGAGCTGTTTTTT. Its protein product is CASSLAMIVKAGELFF.

To note about this clonotype: A clone one base away is much larger, so this may be a read error. V gene TRBV5-5 combines with J gene TRBJ2-5, with D unclear. The germline gives CDR1 SGHKS, CDR2 YYEKEE (reference sequence). The CDR3 has 15 amino acids. Trimming removed 2 bases from V and 0 bases from J, with 11 bases in between. The CDR3 protein is CASSLPKAYQETQYF. DNA of the CDR3: TGTGCCAGCAGCTTACCAAAGGCATACCAAGAGACCCAGTACTTC.

This clonotype was detected once. The rearrangement joins TRBV20-1 to TRBJ2-5; D gene unclear. Germline V gene sequence: CDR1 DFQATT, CDR2 SNEGSKA (reference sequence). V lost 3 bases, J lost 2 bases, and 13 bases lay in between. CDR3 length: 14 residues. The CDR3: CSARAVGGQETQYF. For the CDR3, the DNA is TGCAGTGCTAGGGCAGTGGGCGGTCAAGAGACCCAGTACTTC.

In its sample, this clonotype was seen once. A much larger clonotype is one base distant, so this may be a read error. This chain joins TRBV2 and TRBJ2-1; D gene ambiguous. The CDR3 has 13 amino acids. V was pared by 3 bases and J by 9 bases, with 12 bases between. The germline gives CDR1 SNHLY, CDR2 FYNNEI. This CDR3 reads CASSDLEYGEQFF. As DNA, the CDR3 is TGTGCCAGCAGTGATTTGGAATACGGTGAGCAGTTCTTC.

CDR3 amino acids: CASSLDRINEKLFF. The CDR3 nucleotides read TGTGCCAGCAGCTTAGACAGGATTAATGAAAAACTGTTTTTT. The chain combines TRBV7-9 with TRBJ1-4, with a possible D match to TRBD1 (5 bases). The CDR3 contains 14 residues. V lost 1 base, J lost 4 bases, and 7 bases lay in between. CDR1 SEHNR and CDR2 FQNEAQ come from the germline V gene (reference sequence).

As concerns this clonotype: The junction differs from germline at one of its ends, possibly a read error. The chain combines TRBV14 with TRBJ2-7; perhaps TRBD1 as D (5 bases). CDR1 and CDR2 (germline): SGHDN, FVKESK. CDR3 length: 13 amino acids. Here the CDR3 DNA reads TGTGCAAGCAGCCAAGACAGCTCCTACGAGCGGTACTTC. Protein product: CASSQDSSYERYF.

Remarks on this clonotype: A much larger clone lies a single base off, so this may be a read error. The J gene is TRBJ1-1, the V gene TRBV30, with D perhaps matching TRBD1 (5 bases). Germline V CDR1 and CDR2: GTSNPN, SVGIG (reference sequence). Trimming removed 5 bases from V and 3 bases from J, with 13 bases in between. The CDR3 runs 13 residues. The CDR3 loop reads CAWSWTRDTEAFF. The DNA for the CDR3 is TGTGCCTGGTCTTGGACAAGAGACACTGAAGCTTTCTTT.

The chain has TRBV20-1 and TRBJ2-1, with 11 nucleotides matching TRBD2. CDR3 length: 13 amino acids. J gave up 4 bases and V 7 bases, and 3 bases lay outside the gene matches. CDR1 is DFQATT, CDR2 SNEGSKA, per germline (reference sequence). Here the CDR3 reads CSGRTSGYNEQFF. The CDR3 DNA sequence: TGCAGTGGTCGGACTAGCGGGTACAATGAGCAGTTCTTC.

This clonotype was seen a handful of times. A much more abundant neighbour one base away suggests this may be a read error. This sequence joins TRBV28 and TRBJ1-2; 8 bases line up with TRBD1. The germline V gene encodes CDR1 MDHEN and CDR2 SYDVKM. After removal of 9 bases from V and 4 bases from J, the junction contained 10 bases not matched to a gene. CDR3 length: 14 residues. The CDR3 nucleotides read TGTGCCAGGAACGGACAGGGAAGGAGCTATGGCTACACCTTC. Translated, it gives CARNGQGRSYGYTF.